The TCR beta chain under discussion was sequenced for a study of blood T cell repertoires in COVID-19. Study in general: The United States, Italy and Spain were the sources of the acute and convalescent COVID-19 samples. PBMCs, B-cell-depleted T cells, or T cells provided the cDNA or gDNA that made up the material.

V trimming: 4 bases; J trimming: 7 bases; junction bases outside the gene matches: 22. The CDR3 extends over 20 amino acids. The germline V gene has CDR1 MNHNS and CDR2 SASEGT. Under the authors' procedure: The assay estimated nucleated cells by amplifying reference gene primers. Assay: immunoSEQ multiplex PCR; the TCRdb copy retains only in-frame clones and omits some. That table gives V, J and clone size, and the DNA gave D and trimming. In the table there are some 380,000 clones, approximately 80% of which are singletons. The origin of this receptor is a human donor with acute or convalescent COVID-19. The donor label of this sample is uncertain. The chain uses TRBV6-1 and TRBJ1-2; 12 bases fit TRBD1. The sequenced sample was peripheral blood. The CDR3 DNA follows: TGTGCCAGCAGTGGACCAGCCAACCGGGACAGGGGGCGTCGATTCTCTGGCTACACCTTC. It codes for CASSGPANRDRGRRFSGYTF.